Below are 27 T cell receptor beta chains sequenced from a single sample in a study of blood T cell repertoires in COVID-19 (TCRdb year 2020). The method behind the library was the immunoSEQ multiplex PCR assay. Entries here come from immuneACCESS through TCRdb and include only in-frame sequences with V and J called. Some clones fail to appear in such tables; in the studies checked, an unresolved V gene covers under half of the shortfall, and the cause of the remainder is unknown. The sample table lists some 200,000 clones, around 85% of them with a count of one. Of the sample, roughly 7.7% falls within the top ten clones. Input material: peripheral blood. These receptor sequences come from a woman aged 60-75 years with acute or convalescent COVID-19.

V and J are TRBV6-5 and TRBJ1-6; D uncertain. Trimming left V 6 bases short and J 7 bases short, with 13 bases between. Germline V gene data show CDR1 as MNHEY and CDR2 as SVGAGI. The CDR3 spans 14 residues. DNA of the CDR3: TGTGCCAGCAGCATGGGCCGGGAAAATTCACCCCTCCACTTT. It yields the protein CASSMGRENSPLHF.

The rearrangement links TRBV5-1 to TRBJ1-1; tentative D call: TRBD1 (6 bases). The CDR3 is made up of 16 amino acids. From germline, CDR1 is SGHRS and CDR2 YFSETQ. This chain's CDR3 is CATAATGRGLNTEAFF. The CDR3 DNA follows: TGCGCAACAGCCGCCACGGGGCGGGGGCTGAACACTGAAGCTTTCTTT. The complete variable domain, with remaining parts taken from reference TRBV5-1 and TRBJ1-1, reads KAGVTQTPRYLIKTRGQQVTLSCSPISGHRSVSWYQQTPGQGLQFLFEYFSETQRNKGNFPGRFSGRQFSNSRSEMNVSTLELGDSALYLCATAATGRGLNTEAFFGQGTRLTVV.

The CDR3 is CASSVAPDNEQFF. CDR3 coding DNA: TGTGCCAGCAGCGTAGCCCCTGACAATGAGCAGTTCTTC. The chain employs TRBV9 and TRBJ2-1; D not certain. The CDR3 runs to 13 residues. Germline CDR1 and CDR2: SGDLS and YYNGEE. The V and J ends lost 0 bases and 5 bases respectively, with 6 bases between them.

The chain links TRBV11-2 to TRBJ2-3, with 14 bases aligning to TRBD2. The junction had 6 bases not matched to a gene; V was cut back by 5 bases and J by 5 bases. The CDR3 is 16 amino acids. Germline CDR1 reads SGHAT; CDR2 reads FQNNGV. CDR3: CASSRGLAGAGDTQYF. Here the CDR3 DNA reads TGTGCCAGCAGCCGGGGACTAGCGGGAGCCGGAGATACGCAGTATTTT. Full variable domain (rest looked up from reference TRBV11-2 and TRBJ2-3): EAGVAQSPRYKIIEKRQSVAFWCNPISGHATLYWYQQILGQGPKLLIQFQNNGVVDDSQLPKDRFSAERLKGVDSTLKIQPAKLEDSAVYLCASSRGLAGAGDTQYFGPGTRLTVL.

This chain joins TRBV5-1 and TRBJ2-2, with D unresolved. This CDR3 spans 14 amino acids. Per germline, CDR1 SGHRS and CDR2 YFSETQ. V shed 4 bases and J shed 6 bases, with 13 bases lying between them. The CDR3 bases are TGCGCCAGCAGCCCCATGGTGGGCCCCGGGGAGCTGTTTTTT. Its translation: CASSPMVGPGELFF.

This chain joins TRBV19 and TRBJ1-1, with 10 nucleotides matching TRBD1. Germline lookup yields CDR1 LNHDA and CDR2 SQIVND (reference sequence). This CDR3 has 18 amino acids. The V and J ends lost 5 bases and 1 base, in that order; junction bases with no gene match: 13. CDR3 sequence: CASSSPRTGGPGNTEAFF. CDR3 sequence (DNA): TGTGCCAGTAGTTCACCTCGGACAGGGGGTCCCGGGAACACTGAAGCTTTCTTT.

The CDR3 loop is CASTHWGGYNEQFF. CDR3 coding DNA: TGTGCCAGCACCCATTGGGGGGGCTACAATGAGCAGTTCTTC. The chain uses TRBV5-6 and TRBJ2-1, with 7 nucleotides matching TRBD2. CDR1 and CDR2 from the germline V gene are SGHDT and YYEEEE. The CDR3 contains 14 residues. Trimming cost V 6 bases and J 3 bases; bases outside gene matches: 6.

This sequence joins TRBV2 and TRBJ1-5; 7 bases match TRBD1. Germline V gene data show CDR1 as SNHLY and CDR2 as FYNNEI. Trimming took 7 bases from V and 3 from J; bases not matched to a gene: 6. This CDR3 contains 14 residues. CDR3 amino acids: CASTRDRDNQPQHF. In DNA form, the CDR3 reads TGTGCCAGCACGCGGGACAGAGACAATCAGCCCCAGCATTTT. The entire variable domain, with the rest obtained from reference TRBV2 and TRBJ1-5, is as follows: EPEVTQTPSHQVTQMGQEVILRCVPISNHLYFYWYRQILGQKVEFLVSFYNNEISEKSEIFDDQFSVERPDGSNFTLKIRSTKLEDSAMYFCASTRDRDNQPQHFGDGTRLSIL.

The chain uses TRBV10-2 and TRBJ2-1; 8 bases line up with TRBD2. The CDR3 extends over 16 amino acids. Germline lookup yields CDR1 WSHSY and CDR2 SAAADI. The J segment lost 2 bases and the V segment lost 0 bases, leaving 3 bases of the junction unmatched. This CDR3 reads CASSESLLAAYNEQFF. The DNA for the CDR3 is TGCGCCAGCAGTGAGTCTTTACTAGCGGCCTACAATGAGCAGTTCTTC.

This clone was seen repeatedly, ten times or more. The CDR3, as DNA: TGTGCCAGTAGTATAACCCTGGCGGCATACTATGGCTACACCTTC. This translates into CASSITLAAYYGYTF. The chain uses TRBV19 and TRBJ1-2; no clear D gene. The CDR3 is 15 residues long. Trimming cost V 2 bases and J 3 bases, with 13 bases left between them. Per the germline V gene, CDR1 is LNHDA and CDR2 is SQIVND (reference sequence).

The chain recombines TRBV7-6 with TRBJ1-6, with 7 bases that match TRBD1. The CDR3 consists of 16 residues. The germline V gene encodes CDR1 SGHVS and CDR2 FNYEAQ. Trimming took 5 bases from V and 5 from J; bases not matched to a gene: 9. Written as DNA, the CDR3 is TGTGCCAGCAGCCCAGGGGGTGTCCCCGATAATTCACCCCTCCACTTT. This translates into CASSPGGVPDNSPLHF.

The DNA for the CDR3 is TGTGCCAGCAGCTTAGGTTTCGGGCTAGCGGGTTTTGAGCAGTTCTTC. Translated: CASSLGFGLAGFEQFF. The chain couples TRBV11-3 to TRBJ2-1; 8 bases fit TRBD2. J was trimmed by 9 bases and V by 1 base; bases with no gene match: 11. The CDR3 covers 16 residues. CDR1 SGHNT and CDR2 YENEEA come from the germline V gene.

This sequence joins TRBV27 and TRBJ2-1; 8 bases map to TRBD1. Unmatched junction bases numbered 13, after V lost 8 bases and J lost 10 bases. CDR1 is MNHEY and CDR2 is SMNVEV in the germline V gene (reference sequence). The CDR3 is 14 amino acids. This CDR3 is CASRYQGAAREQFF. CDR3 in DNA: TGTGCCAGCCGCTATCAGGGGGCTGCAAGGGAGCAGTTCTTC.

The rearrangement uses TRBV6-5 and TRBJ1-2; TRBD1 aligns across 8 bases. V shed 6 bases, J shed 4 bases, and the junction held 10 bases outside the gene matches. This CDR3 region has 15 residues. In germline, CDR1 is MNHEY, CDR2 SVGAGI. CDR3 amino acids: CASRSGQGVPYGYTF. In nucleotides, the CDR3 is TGTGCCAGCAGAAGCGGACAGGGAGTCCCCTATGGCTACACCTTC.

Here the CDR3 DNA reads TGCGCCAGCAGTCAACAGGGGGCGGCGAACACCGGGGAGCTGTTTTTT. Translating gives CASSQQGAANTGELFF. The chain recombines TRBV5-1 with TRBJ2-2; 9 positions agree with TRBD1. Germline V gene sequence: CDR1 SGHRS, CDR2 YFSETQ. V lost 5 bases, J lost 0 bases, and 5 bases stayed unmatched. This CDR3 contains 16 residues. Based on the CDR3 plus reference TRBV5-1 and TRBJ2-2, the full variable domain is KAGVTQTPRYLIKTRGQQVTLSCSPISGHRSVSWYQQTPGQGLQFLFEYFSETQRNKGNFPGRFSGRQFSNSRSEMNVSTLELGDSALYLCASSQQGAANTGELFFGEGSRLTVL.

J is TRBJ1-4 and V is TRBV27; a possible D gene is TRBD1 (5 bases). From germline, CDR1 is MNHEY and CDR2 SMNVEV (reference sequence). V was clipped by 3 bases and J by 14 bases, with 22 bases between them. The length of the CDR3 is 15 residues. CDR3 residues: CASSFSARQGLRLFF. CDR3 DNA: TGTGCCAGCAGTTTCTCCGCGAGGCAGGGCTTAAGGCTGTTTTTT.

The CDR3 DNA sequence: TGTGCCAGCAGCCCGCGGGACGCGAGAGCTTTCTTT. It is translated as CASSPRDARAFF. The chain is built from TRBV11-2 and TRBJ1-1; TRBD1 is a possible D gene (5 bases). The CDR3 has 12 amino acids. CDR1 and CDR2 (germline): SGHAT, FQNNGV. Trimming removed 5 bases from V and 10 bases from J, with 14 bases in between.

The rearrangement uses TRBV10-3 and TRBJ2-7; D may be TRBD1 (6 bases). Germline assignment: CDR1 ENHRY and CDR2 SYGVKD. Trimming cost V 5 bases and J 5 bases, with 7 bases left between them. This CDR3 comprises 11 residues. The DNA of the CDR3 is TGTGCCATCAGTCAGGGGAACGAGCAGTACTTC. Its translation: CAISQGNEQYF.

The chain employs TRBV5-8 and TRBJ1-4; 10 bases fit TRBD1. From germline, CDR1 is SGHTS and CDR2 YDEGEE. J was trimmed by 7 bases and V by 4 bases; bases with no gene match: 4. The CDR3 loop spans 14 amino acids. CDR3 protein: CASSTGTGVEKLFF. In DNA, the CDR3 is TGTGCCAGCAGCACCGGGACAGGGGTTGAAAAACTGTTTTTT.

The V and J genes are TRBV9 and TRBJ2-3, with D unresolved. CDR3 length: 12 amino acids. The germline CDR1 and CDR2 sequences are SGDLS and YYNGEE. The V gene lost 4 bases and the J gene lost 5 bases, with 8 bases spanning the gap. DNA of the CDR3: TGTGCCAGCAGCTCCAGTGGAGATACGCAGTATTTT. Translation: CASSSSGDTQYF. The full variable domain, rest sourced from reference TRBV9 and TRBJ2-3, is DSGVTQTPKHLITATGQRVTLRCSPRSGDLSVYWYQQSLDQGLQFLIQYYNGEERAKGNILERFSAQQFPDLHSELNLSSLELGDSALYFCASSSSGDTQYFGPGTRLTVL.

The V gene is TRBV2, the J gene TRBJ2-3; 8 bases agree with TRBD2. The CDR3 totals 17 residues. V lost 1 base, J lost 0 bases, and 6 bases stayed unmatched. CDR1 and CDR2 from the germline V gene are SNHLY and FYNNEI. CDR3 region: CASSEVGAGDSTDTQYF. The CDR3 DNA reads TGTGCCAGCAGTGAAGTGGGAGCGGGGGATAGCACAGATACGCAGTATTTT. Variable domain in full (rest from reference TRBV2 and TRBJ2-3): EPEVTQTPSHQVTQMGQEVILRCVPISNHLYFYWYRQILGQKVEFLVSFYNNEISEKSEIFDDQFSVERPDGSNFTLKIRSTKLEDSAMYFCASSEVGAGDSTDTQYFGPGTRLTVL.

The CDR3 nucleotides read TGTGCCAGCAGCTCACTCACGGGGGCCTACGAGCAGTACTTC. This encodes CASSSLTGAYEQYF. The V gene is TRBV7-9, the J gene TRBJ2-7; a possible D gene is TRBD2 (6 bases). Germline CDR1 and CDR2: SEHNR and FQNEAQ (reference sequence). There are 14 residues in the CDR3. The germline V and J ends were trimmed by 4 bases and 2 bases, with 12 bases remaining between them.

This clone appeared a single time. This sample includes further DNA sequences coding for the same CDR3. The J gene is TRBJ1-5, the V gene TRBV6-5; the match to TRBD1 covers 7 bases. The V gene's germline CDR1 is MNHEY and CDR2 SVGAGI. The CDR3 has 14 residues. V gave up 9 bases and J gave up 2 bases; unmatched junction bases: 7. CDR3 nucleotides: TGTGCCAGTAGTCCGACAGGGCGCAATCAGCCCCAGCATTTT. This translates into CASSPTGRNQPQHF.

The gene calls are TRBV28 and TRBJ1-1; D is undetermined. The V and J ends lost 5 bases and 0 bases respectively, with 7 bases between them. Germline lookup yields CDR1 MDHEN and CDR2 SYDVKM. This CDR3 has 13 residues. CDR3 loop: CASSLRMNTEAFF. The CDR3 coding sequence is TGTGCCAGCAGTCTCCGTATGAACACTGAAGCTTTCTTT.

This chain links TRBV10-1 with TRBJ2-2, with D possibly being TRBD2 (6 bases). V lost 2 bases to trimming and J lost 7 bases, with 17 bases between them. Germline V gene sequence: CDR1 WNHNN, CDR2 SYGVQD (reference sequence). The CDR3 runs to 16 residues. The chain's CDR3 is CASSELRLGSVGELFF. CDR3 DNA: TGCGCCAGCAGTGAGCTAAGACTAGGATCCGTCGGGGAGCTGTTTTTT.

This clone was seen only a few times. The genes are TRBV5-1 and TRBJ1-6; TRBD1 aligns across 11 bases. V lost 0 bases to trimming and J lost 7 bases; unmatched junction nucleotides: 0. This CDR3 has 15 amino acids. In germline, CDR1 is SGHRS, CDR2 YFSETQ. The CDR3 DNA reads as TGCGCCAGCAGCTTGGGGGACAGGGGGAATTCACCCCTCCACTTT. Translated, it gives CASSLGDRGNSPLHF.

The gene calls are TRBV15 and TRBJ1-2; unclear D gene. This CDR3 is built from 13 residues. From germline, CDR1 is LNHNV and CDR2 YYDKDF (reference sequence). Trimming stripped 8 bases from V and 0 bases from J, with 10 bases between. As DNA, the CDR3 is TGTGCCACCTCGGGAAAGACTAACTATGGCTACACCTTC. Protein: CATSGKTNYGYTF.